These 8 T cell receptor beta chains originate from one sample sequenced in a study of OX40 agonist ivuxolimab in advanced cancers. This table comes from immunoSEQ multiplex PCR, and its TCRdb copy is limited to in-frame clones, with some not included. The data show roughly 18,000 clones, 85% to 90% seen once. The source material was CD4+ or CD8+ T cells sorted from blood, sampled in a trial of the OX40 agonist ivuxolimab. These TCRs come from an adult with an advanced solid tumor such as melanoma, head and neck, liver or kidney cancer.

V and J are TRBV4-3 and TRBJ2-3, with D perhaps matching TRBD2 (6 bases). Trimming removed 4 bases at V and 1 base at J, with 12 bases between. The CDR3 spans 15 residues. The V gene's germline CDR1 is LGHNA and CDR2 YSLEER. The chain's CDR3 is CASSPHGGGTDTQYF. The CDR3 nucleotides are TGCGCCAGCAGCCCCCACGGCGGGGGCACAGATACGCAGTATTTT.

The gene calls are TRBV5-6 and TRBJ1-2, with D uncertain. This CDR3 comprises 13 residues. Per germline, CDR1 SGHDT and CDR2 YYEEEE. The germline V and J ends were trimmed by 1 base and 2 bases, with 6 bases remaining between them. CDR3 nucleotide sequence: TGTGCCAGCAGCTTGACAGTGAACTATGGCTACACCTTC. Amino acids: CASSLTVNYGYTF.

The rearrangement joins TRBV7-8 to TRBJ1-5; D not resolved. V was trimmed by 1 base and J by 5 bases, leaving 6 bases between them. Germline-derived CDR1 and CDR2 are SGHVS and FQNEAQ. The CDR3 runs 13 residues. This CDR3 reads CASSLEGDQPQHF. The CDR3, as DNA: TGTGCCAGCAGCTTAGAGGGAGATCAGCCCCAGCATTTT. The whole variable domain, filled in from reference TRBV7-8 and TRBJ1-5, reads GAGVSQSPRYKVAKRGQDVALRCDPISGHVSLFWYQQALGQGPEFLTYFQNEAQLDKSGLPSDRFFAERPEGSVSTLKIQRTQQEDSAVYLCASSLEGDQPQHFGDGTRLSIL.

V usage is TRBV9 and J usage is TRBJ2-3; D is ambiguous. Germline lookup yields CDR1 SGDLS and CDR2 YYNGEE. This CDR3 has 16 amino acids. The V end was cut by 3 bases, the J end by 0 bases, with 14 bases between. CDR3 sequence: CASSAPVGLSTDTQYF. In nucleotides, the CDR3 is TGTGCCAGCAGCGCTCCCGTCGGCTTGAGCACAGATACGCAGTATTTT.

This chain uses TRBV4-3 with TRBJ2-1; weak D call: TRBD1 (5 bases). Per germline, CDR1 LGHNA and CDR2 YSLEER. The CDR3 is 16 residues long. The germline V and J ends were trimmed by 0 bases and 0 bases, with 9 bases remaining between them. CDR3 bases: TGCGCCAGCAGCCAAGAGGGGCTAGTCTCCTACAATGAGCAGTTCTTC. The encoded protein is CASSQEGLVSYNEQFF.

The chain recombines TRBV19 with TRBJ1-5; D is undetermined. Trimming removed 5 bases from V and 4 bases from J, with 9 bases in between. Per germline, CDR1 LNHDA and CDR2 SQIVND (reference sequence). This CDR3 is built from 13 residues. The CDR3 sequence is CASSDGGNQPQHF. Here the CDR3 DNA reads TGTGCCAGTAGTGACGGAGGAAATCAGCCCCAGCATTTT.

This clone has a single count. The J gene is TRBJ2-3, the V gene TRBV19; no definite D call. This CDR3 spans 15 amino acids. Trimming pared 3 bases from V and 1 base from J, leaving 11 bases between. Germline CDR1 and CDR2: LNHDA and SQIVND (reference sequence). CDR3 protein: CASSIWFERTDTQYF. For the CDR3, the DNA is TGTGCCAGTAGTATTTGGTTTGAGCGCACAGATACGCAGTATTTT.

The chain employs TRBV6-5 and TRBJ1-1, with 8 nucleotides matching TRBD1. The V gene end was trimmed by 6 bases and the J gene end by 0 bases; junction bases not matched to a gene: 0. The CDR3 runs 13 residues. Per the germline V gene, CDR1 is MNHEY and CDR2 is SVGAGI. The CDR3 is CASRTGVNTEAFF. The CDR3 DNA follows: TGTGCCAGCAGGACAGGGGTGAACACTGAAGCTTTCTTT.